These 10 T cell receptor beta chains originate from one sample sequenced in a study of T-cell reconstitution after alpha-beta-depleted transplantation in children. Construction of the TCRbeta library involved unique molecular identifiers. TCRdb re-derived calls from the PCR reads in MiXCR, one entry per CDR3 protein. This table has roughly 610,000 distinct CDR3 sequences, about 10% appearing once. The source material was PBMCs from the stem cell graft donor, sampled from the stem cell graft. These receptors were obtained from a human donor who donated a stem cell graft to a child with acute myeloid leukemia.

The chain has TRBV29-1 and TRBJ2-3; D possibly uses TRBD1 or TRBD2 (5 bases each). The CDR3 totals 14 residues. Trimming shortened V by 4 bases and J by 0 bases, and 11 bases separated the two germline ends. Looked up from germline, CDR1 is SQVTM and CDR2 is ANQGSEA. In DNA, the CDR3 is TGCAGCGTTGCGGGGCGGTCTAGCACAGATACGCAGTATTTT. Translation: CSVAGRSSTDTQYF.

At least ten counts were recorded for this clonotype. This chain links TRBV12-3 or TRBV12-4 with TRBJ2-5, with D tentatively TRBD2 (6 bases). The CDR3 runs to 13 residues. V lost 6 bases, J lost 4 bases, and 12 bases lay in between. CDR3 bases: TGTGCCAGCAGGCAAGGAGGGACAGAGACCCAGTACTTC. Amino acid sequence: CASRQGGTETQYF.

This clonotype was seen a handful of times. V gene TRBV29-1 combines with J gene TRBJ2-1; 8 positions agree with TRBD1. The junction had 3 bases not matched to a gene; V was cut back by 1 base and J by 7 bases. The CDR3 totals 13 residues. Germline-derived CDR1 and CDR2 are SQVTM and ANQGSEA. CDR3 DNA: TGCAGCGTTGAAGGCAGGGGGCAAAATGAGCAGTTCTTC. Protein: CSVEGRGQNEQFF.

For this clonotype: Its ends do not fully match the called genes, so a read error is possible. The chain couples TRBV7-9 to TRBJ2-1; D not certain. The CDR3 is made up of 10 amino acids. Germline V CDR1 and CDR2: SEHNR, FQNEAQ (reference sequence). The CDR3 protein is CASSWGSLMF. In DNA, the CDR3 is TGTGCCAGCAGCTGGGGATCCCTGATGTTC.

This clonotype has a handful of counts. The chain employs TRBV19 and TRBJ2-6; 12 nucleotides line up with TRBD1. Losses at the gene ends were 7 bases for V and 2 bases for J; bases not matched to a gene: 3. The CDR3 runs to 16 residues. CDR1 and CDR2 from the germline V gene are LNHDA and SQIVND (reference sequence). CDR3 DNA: TGTGCCAGTACGGGACAGGGGGCTCCTGGGGCCAACGTCCTGACTTTC. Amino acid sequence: CASTGQGAPGANVLTF.

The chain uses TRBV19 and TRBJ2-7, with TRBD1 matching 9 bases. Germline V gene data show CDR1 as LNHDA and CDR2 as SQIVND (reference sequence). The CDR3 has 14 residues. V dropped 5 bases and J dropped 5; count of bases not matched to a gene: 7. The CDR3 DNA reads TGTGCCAGTAGTCCCGGGACAGGGACCCACGAGCAGTACTTC. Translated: CASSPGTGTHEQYF.

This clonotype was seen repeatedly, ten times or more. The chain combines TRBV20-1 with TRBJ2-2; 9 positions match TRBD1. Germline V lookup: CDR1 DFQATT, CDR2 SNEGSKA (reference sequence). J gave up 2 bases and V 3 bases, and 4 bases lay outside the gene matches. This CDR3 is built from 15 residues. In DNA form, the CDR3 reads TGCAGTGCTAGGATGGACAGGGGCAACACCGGGGAGCTGTTTTTT. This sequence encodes CSARMDRGNTGELFF.

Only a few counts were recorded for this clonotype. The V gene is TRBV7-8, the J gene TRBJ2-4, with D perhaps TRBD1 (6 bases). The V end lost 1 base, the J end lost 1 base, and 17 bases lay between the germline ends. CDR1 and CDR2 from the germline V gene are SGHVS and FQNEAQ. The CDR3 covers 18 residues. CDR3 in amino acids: CASSLVAWGLVAKNIQYF. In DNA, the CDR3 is TGTGCCAGCAGCTTAGTGGCATGGGGGCTGGTGGCCAAAAACATTCAGTACTTC.

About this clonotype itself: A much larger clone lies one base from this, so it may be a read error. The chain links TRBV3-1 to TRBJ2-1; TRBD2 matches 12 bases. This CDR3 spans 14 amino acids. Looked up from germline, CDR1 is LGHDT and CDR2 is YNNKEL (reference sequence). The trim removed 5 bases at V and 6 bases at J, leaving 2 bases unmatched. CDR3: CASSGLAGLNEQFF. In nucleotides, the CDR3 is TGTGCCAGCAGCGGACTAGCGGGACTCAATGAGCAGTTCTTC.

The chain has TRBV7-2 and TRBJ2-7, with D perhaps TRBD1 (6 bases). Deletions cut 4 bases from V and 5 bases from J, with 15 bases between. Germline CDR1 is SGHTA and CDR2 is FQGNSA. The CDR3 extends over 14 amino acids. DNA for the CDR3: TGTGCCAGCAGCTCAGGGGCCGCGATCCACGAGCAGTACTTC. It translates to CASSSGAAIHEQYF.